The present T cell receptor beta chain was sequenced within a study of low-dose radiotherapy and immunotherapy resistance in tumors. At the level of the study: Per fraction, Cohort 1 was given 0.5 Gy every 2 weeks, for a total of 6.5 Gy. The schedule for Cohort 2 used 1 Gy per fraction every two weeks, which added up to 13 Gy over 26 weeks.

Time point given: before trial treatment. Nivolumab, ipilimumab, aspirin, low-dose cyclophosphamide and low-dose radiotherapy were all administered to the donors. A note on this clonotype: One end of the junction varies from germline; a read error may be responsible.

With TRAV- and TRBV-specific primers, first-strand cDNA was made, covering the alpha and beta chains. For amplifying TCRs, the PCR ran for approximately 18 cycles with Phusion, which was used together with a constant-region primer and the adapter on the V primers. Researchers amplified the isolated mRNA using in vitro transcription. From the reads, TCRdb called clonotypes with MiXCR, one entry per CDR3 protein. The repertoire holds tens of thousands of distinct CDR3 sequences, with approximately 25% as singletons. Germline CDR1 is LNHNV and CDR2 is YYDKDF (reference sequence). This CDR3 is built from 15 residues.

Source: PBMCs, taken before treatment. The chain links TRBV15 to TRBJ2-7; D may be TRBD2 (5 bases). The receptor comes from a male donor with rectosigmoid adenocarcinoma. The CDR3 here is CASSLRRASSYEQYF. The CDR3 nucleotides are TGTGCCAGCAGCTTACGGCGGGCTTCATCCTACGAGCAGTACTTC.